This T cell receptor beta chain was identified during a study of cytomegalovirus exposure and HLA in healthy donors. Broader study findings: In vitro, a few CMV-associated chains proved specific for CMV antigens. A later analysis showed HLA-associated TCR beta chains outstripping equally common others in clonal expansion. A missense variant in DCLRE1C was later tied to TCR beta V- and J-gene trimming.

The V gene's germline CDR1 is MGHRA and CDR2 YSYEKL. The CDR3 contains 16 residues. Trimming took 0 bases from V and 3 from J; bases not matched to a gene: 7. The PCR had 60 Vbeta and 13 Jbeta primers. Profiled with immunoSEQ multiplex PCR; TCRdb holds only in-frame clones, not every one. The sample has about 250,000 clones; 72% are singletons. This clone appeared a few times. Its antigen is not identified. The sequence came from a female donor in good health and CMV-seronegative. The chain couples TRBV4-1 to TRBJ2-7; 8 bases align to TRBD2. The sample taken for sequencing was PBMCs. Here the CDR3 reads CASSQDRTSWVYEQYF. DNA for the CDR3: TGCGCCAGCAGCCAAGATAGGACTAGCTGGGTCTACGAGCAGTACTTC.